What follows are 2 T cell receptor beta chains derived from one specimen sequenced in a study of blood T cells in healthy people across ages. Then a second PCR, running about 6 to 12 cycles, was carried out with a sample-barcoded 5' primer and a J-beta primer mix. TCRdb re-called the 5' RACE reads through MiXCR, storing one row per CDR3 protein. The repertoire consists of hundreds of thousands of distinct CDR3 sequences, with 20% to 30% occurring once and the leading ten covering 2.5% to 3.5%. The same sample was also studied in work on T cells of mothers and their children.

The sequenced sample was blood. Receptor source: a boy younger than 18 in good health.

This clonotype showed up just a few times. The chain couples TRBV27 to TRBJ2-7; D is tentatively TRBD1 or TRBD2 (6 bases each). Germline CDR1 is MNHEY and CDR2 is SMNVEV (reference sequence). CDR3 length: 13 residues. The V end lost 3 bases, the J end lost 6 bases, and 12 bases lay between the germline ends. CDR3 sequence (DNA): TGTGCCAGCAGTTTCCGCGAGGGGGGCGAGCAGTACTTC. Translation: CASSFREGGEQYF.

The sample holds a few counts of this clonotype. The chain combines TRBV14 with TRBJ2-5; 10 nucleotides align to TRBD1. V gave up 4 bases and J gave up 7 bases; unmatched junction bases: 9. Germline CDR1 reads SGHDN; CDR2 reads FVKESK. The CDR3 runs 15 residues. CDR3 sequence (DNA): TGTGCCAGCAGCCGAAGGGGACAGGGGACGGGGACCCAGTACTTC. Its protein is CASSRRGQGTGTQYF.